This TCR beta chain was sequenced during a study of cytomegalovirus exposure and HLA in healthy donors. The PCR made use of 60 Vbeta and 13 Jbeta primers. The assay was immunoSEQ multiplex PCR, and TCRdb's table has in-frame clones only and misses some. The sample gives about 180,000 clones, approximately 72% of which show up once; around 2.3% is in the top ten. Of note for this clone: The target antigen is unknown.

Study results and caveats: Later genetic work tied a missense DCLRE1C variant to beta-chain V and J trimming.

The germline gives CDR1 LNHDA, CDR2 SQIVND (reference sequence). The CDR3 spans 13 residues. V shed 8 bases and J shed 4 bases, with 15 bases lying between them. Sequencing was carried out using PBMCs. The chain joins TRBV19 to TRBJ2-7; D not resolved. This clonotype was sampled from a human donor in good health. CDR3 nucleotides: TGTGCCAGTGCCCCTGGAGTGTGGTACGAGCAGTACTTC. Translation: CASAPGVWYEQYF.